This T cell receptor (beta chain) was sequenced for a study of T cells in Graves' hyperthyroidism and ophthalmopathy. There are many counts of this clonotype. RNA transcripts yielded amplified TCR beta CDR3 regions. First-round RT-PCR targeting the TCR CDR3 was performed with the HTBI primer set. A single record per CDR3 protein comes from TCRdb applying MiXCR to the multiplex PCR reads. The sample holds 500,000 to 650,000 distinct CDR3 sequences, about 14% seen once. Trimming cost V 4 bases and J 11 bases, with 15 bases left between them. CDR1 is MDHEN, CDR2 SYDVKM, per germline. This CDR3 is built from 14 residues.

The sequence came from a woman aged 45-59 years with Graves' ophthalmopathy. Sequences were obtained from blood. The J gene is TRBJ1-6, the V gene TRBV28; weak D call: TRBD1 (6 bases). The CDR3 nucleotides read TGTGCCAGCAGTTCCCAAGGACAGACGGCACCCCTCCACTTT. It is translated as CASSSQGQTAPLHF.